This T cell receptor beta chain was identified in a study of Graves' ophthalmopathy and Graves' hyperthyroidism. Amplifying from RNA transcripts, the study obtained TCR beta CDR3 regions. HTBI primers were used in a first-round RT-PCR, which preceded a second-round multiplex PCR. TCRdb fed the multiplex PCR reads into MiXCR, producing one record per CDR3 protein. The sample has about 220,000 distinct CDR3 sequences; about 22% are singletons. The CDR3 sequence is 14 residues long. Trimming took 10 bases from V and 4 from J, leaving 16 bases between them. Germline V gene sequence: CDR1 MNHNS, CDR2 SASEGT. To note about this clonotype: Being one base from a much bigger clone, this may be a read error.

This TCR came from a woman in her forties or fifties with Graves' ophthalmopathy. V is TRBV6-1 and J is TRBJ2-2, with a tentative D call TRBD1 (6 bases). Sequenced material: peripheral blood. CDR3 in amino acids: CATGRGETTGELFF. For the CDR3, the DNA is TGTGCCACCGGCAGGGGCGAAACCACCGGGGAGCTGTTTTTT.